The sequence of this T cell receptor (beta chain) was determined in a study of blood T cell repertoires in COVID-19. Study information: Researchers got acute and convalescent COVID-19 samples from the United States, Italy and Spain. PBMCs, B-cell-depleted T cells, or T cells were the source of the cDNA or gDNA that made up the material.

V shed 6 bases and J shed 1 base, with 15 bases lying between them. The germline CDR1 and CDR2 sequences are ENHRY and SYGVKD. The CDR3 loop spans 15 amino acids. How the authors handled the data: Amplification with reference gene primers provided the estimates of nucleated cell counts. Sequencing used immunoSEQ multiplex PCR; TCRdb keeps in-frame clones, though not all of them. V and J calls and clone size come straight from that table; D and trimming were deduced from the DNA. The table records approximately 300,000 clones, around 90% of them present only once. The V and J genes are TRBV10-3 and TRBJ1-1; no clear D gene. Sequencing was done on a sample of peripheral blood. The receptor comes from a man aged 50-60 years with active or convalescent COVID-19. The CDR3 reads CAISDPPRQNTEAFF. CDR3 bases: TGTGCCATCAGCGATCCTCCGAGGCAGAACACTGAAGCTTTCTTT.